This T cell receptor beta chain is from a study of sequential checkpoint blockade in melanoma. Study summary: After both sequences, patients received maintenance nivolumab.

Libraries were prepared by immunoSEQ multiplex PCR; TCRdb keeps only in-frame clonotypes and omits some of them. This table holds fewer than 15,000 clones, over 60% found once. The CDR3 sequence is 16 residues long. Trimming cost V 4 bases and J 0 bases; bases outside gene matches: 5. CDR1 and CDR2 from the germline V gene are LNHDA and SQIVND (reference sequence). Treatment given: randomized to nivolumab then ipilimumab (arm A) or the reverse (arm B). The rearrangement uses TRBV19 and TRBJ2-1; 8 positions agree with TRBD2. The sequenced sample was CD8+ T cells sorted from blood (inferred from file names), obtained from a patient given nivolumab and ipilimumab in sequence. This sequence was found in a human donor with melanoma. The CDR3 loop reads CASSTSGFSSYNEQFF. The CDR3 DNA is TGTGCCAGTAGTACTAGCGGGTTTAGCTCCTACAATGAGCAGTTCTTC.